The present TCR beta chain was sequenced within a study of blood T cell repertoires in COVID-19. Overall study context: Acute and convalescent COVID-19 samples came from the United States, Italy and Spain.

In germline, CDR1 is KGHSH, CDR2 LQKENI. J lost 6 bases, V lost 5 bases, and 14 bases had no gene match. The CDR3 consists of 16 residues. In the original workflow: Amplifying reference gene primers gave estimates of nucleated cell counts. The protocol was immunoSEQ multiplex PCR, while the TCRdb copy is restricted to in-frame clones and leaves out a portion. That table supplies the V and J calls and clone size; D and trimming were determined from the DNA. The data show about 310,000 clones, 87% seen once. The chain combines TRBV18 with TRBJ2-7; the match to TRBD1 covers 9 bases. What was sequenced was peripheral blood. The sequence derives from a man aged 50-60 years with active or convalescent COVID-19. The CDR3: CASSVTPGQGGGEQYF. CDR3 DNA sequence: TGTGCCAGCTCAGTTACCCCGGGACAGGGAGGAGGCGAGCAGTACTTC. Using reference TRBV18 and TRBJ2-7 for the parts outside the CDR3, the full variable domain is NAGVMQNPRHLVRRRGQEARLRCSPMKGHSHVYWYRQLPEEGLKFMVYLQKENIIDESGMPKERFSAEFPKEGPSILRIQQVVRGDSAAYFCASSVTPGQGGGEQYFGPGTRLTVT.